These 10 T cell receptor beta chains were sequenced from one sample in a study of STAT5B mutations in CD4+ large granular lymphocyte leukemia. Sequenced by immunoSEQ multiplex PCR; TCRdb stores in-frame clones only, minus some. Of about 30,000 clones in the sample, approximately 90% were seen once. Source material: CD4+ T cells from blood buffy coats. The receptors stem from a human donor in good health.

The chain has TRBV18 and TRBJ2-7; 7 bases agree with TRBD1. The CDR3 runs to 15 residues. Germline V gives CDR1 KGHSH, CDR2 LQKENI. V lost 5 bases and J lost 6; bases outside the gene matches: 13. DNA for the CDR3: TGTGCCAGCTCAATAAACACAGGGGAGTTGGGCGAGCAGTACTTC. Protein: CASSINTGELGEQYF.

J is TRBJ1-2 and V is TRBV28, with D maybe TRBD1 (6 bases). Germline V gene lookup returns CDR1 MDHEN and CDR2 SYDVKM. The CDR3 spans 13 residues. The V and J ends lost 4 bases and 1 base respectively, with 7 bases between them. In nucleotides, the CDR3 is TGTGCCAGCAGTTCAGGGGTTAACTATGGCTACACCTTC. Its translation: CASSSGVNYGYTF.

CDR3 residues: CASKTGPGEKLFF. CDR3 nucleotide sequence: TGTGCCAGCAAGACAGGGCCAGGTGAAAAACTGTTTTTT. The rearrangement links TRBV6-1 to TRBJ1-4, with 7 bases identical to TRBD1. J lost 7 bases, V lost 7 bases, and 6 bases had no gene match. In germline, CDR1 is MNHNS, CDR2 SASEGT. This CDR3 spans 13 amino acids.

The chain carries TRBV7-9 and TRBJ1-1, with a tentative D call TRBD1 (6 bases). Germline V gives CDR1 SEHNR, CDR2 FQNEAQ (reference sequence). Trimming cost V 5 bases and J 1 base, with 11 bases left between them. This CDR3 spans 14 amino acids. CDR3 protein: CASSTDRPNTEAFF. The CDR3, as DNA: TGTGCCAGCAGCACGGACAGACCGAACACTGAAGCTTTCTTT.

The CDR3 region is CASKGARNGELFF. For the CDR3, the DNA is TGTGCCAGCAAGGGGGCTCGGAACGGGGAGCTGTTTTTT. This chain uses TRBV6-6 with TRBJ2-2; 7 nucleotides match TRBD1. This CDR3 has 13 residues. Looked up from germline, CDR1 is MNHNY and CDR2 is SVGAGI (reference sequence). The J segment lost 7 bases and the V segment lost 7 bases, leaving 6 bases of the junction unmatched.

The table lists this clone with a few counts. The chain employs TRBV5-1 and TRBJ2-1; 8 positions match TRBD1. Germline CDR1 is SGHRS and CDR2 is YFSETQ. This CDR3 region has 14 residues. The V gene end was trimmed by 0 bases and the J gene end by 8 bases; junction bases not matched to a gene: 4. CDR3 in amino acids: CASSLAQTGDEQFF. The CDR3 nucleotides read TGCGCCAGCAGCTTGGCCCAGACAGGGGATGAGCAGTTCTTC.

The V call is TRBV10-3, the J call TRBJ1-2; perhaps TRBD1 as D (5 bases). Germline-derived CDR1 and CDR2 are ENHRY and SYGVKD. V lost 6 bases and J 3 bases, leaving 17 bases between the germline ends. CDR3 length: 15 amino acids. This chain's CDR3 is CAISSGTGSYYGYTF. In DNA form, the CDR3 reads TGTGCCATCAGCTCGGGAACAGGATCCTACTATGGCTACACCTTC.

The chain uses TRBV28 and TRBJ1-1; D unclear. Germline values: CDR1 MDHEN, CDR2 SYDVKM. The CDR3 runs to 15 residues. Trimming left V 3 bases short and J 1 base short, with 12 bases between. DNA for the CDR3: TGTGCCAGCAGTTTTCCCCGGAAAGAGAACACTGAAGCTTTCTTT. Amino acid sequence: CASSFPRKENTEAFF.

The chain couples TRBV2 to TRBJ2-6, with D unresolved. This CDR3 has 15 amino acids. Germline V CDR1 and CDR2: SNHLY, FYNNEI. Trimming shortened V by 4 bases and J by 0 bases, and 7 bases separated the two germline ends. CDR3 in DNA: TGTGCCAGCAGTGTTCTTGACTCTGGGGCCAACGTCCTGACTTTC. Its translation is CASSVLDSGANVLTF.

The CDR3 bases are TGTGCCAGCCGCCGGGAACAGGGTTTCGTCACTGAAGCTTTCTTT. Its translation: CASRREQGFVTEAFF. This chain uses TRBV2 with TRBJ1-1, with D possibly TRBD1 on 6 matching bases. This CDR3 has 15 residues. The V gene's germline CDR1 is SNHLY and CDR2 FYNNEI. Between the trimmed V and J ends, which lost 8 bases and 4 bases, there was a span of 20 bases.